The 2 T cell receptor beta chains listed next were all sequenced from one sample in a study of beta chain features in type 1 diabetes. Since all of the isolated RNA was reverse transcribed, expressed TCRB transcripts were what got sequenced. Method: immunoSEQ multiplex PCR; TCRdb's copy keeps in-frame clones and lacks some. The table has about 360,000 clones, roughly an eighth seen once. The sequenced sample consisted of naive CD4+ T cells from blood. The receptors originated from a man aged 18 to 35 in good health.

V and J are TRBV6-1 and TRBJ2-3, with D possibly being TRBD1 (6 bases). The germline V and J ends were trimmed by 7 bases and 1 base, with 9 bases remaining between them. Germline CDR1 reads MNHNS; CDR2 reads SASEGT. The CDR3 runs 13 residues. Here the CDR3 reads CASNRVGTDTQYF. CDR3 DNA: TGTGCCAGCAACAGGGTTGGCACAGATACGCAGTATTTT.

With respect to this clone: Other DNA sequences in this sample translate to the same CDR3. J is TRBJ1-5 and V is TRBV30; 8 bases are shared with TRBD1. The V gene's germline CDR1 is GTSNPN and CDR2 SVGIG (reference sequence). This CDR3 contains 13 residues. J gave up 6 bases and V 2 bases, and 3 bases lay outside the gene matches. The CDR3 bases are TGTGCCTGGAGTCCAGGGGGCGGTCAGCCCCAGCATTTT. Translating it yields CAWSPGGGQPQHF.